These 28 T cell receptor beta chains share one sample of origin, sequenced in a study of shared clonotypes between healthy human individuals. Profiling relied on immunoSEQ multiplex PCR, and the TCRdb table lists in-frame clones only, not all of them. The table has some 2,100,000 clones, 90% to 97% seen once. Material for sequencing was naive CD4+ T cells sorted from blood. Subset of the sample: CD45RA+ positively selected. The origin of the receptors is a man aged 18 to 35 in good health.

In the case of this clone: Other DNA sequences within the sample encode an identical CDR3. The CDR3 protein is CASSLTGDTEAFF. The CDR3 DNA sequence: TGCGCCAGCAGCTTAACAGGGGACACTGAAGCTTTCTTT. The gene calls are TRBV5-1 and TRBJ1-1, with 7 bases aligning to TRBD1. This CDR3 has 13 residues. Germline loops: CDR1 SGHRS, CDR2 YFSETQ. Losses at the gene ends were 2 bases for V and 3 bases for J; bases not matched to a gene: 1. Combining the CDR3 with reference TRBV5-1 and TRBJ1-1 gives the whole variable domain KAGVTQTPRYLIKTRGQQVTLSCSPISGHRSVSWYQQTPGQGLQFLFEYFSETQRNKGNFPGRFSGRQFSNSRSEMNVSTLELGDSALYLCASSLTGDTEAFFGQGTRLTVV.

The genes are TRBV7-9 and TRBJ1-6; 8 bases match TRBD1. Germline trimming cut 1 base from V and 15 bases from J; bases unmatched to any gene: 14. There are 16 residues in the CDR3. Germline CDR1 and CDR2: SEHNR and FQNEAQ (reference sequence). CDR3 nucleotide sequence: TGTGCCAGCAGCTTAGTTGGTCAGGGGGCGAAAACTTACCTCCACTTT. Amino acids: CASSLVGQGAKTYLHF.

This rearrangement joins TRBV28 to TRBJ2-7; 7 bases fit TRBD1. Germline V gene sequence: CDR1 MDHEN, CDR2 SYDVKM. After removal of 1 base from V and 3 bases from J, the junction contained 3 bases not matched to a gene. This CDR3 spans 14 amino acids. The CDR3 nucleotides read TGTGCCAGCAGTTTATTGACAGGGAACTACGAGCAGTACTTC. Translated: CASSLLTGNYEQYF.

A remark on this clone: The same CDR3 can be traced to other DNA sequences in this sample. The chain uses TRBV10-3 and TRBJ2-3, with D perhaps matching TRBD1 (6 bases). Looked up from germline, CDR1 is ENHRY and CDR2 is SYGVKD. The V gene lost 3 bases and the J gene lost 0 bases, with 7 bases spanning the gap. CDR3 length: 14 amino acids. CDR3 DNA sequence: TGTGCCATCAGTGAACAGGGTAGCACAGATACGCAGTATTTT. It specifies CAISEQGSTDTQYF.

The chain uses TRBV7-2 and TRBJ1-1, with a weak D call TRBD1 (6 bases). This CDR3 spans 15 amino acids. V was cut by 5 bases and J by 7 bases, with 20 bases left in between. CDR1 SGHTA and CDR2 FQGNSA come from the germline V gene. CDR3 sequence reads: CASSPSRVRGGEAFF. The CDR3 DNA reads TGTGCCAGCAGCCCAAGTAGAGTCCGAGGGGGTGAAGCTTTCTTT.

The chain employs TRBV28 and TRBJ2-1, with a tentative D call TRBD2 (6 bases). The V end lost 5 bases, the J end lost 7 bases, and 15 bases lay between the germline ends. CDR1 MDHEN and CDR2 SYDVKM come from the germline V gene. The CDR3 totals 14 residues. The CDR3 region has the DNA TGTGCCAGCAGTGGCTCCGGGGGTAGGAATGAGCAGTTCTTC. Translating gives CASSGSGGRNEQFF.

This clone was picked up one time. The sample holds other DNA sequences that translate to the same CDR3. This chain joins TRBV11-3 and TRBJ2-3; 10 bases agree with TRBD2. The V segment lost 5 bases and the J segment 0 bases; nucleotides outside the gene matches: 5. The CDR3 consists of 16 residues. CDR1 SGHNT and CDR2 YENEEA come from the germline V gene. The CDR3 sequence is CASSKGLAASTDTQYF. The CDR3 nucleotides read TGTGCCAGCAGCAAAGGACTAGCGGCGAGCACAGATACGCAGTATTTT.

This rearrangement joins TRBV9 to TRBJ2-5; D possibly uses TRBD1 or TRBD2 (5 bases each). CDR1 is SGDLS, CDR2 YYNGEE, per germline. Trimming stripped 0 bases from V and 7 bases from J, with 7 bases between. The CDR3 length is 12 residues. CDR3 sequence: CASSVAGGTQYF. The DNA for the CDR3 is TGTGCCAGCAGCGTAGCTGGGGGGACCCAGTACTTC.

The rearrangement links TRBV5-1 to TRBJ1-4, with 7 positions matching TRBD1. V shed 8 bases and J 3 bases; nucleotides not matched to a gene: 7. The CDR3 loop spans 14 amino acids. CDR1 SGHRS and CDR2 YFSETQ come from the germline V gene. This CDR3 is CASRRGLSNEKLFF. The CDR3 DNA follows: TGCGCCAGTCGGAGGGGGCTATCTAATGAAAAACTGTTTTTT.

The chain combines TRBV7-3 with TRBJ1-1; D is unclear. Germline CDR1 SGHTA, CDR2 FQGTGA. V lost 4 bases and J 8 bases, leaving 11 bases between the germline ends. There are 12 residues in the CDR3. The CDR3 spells CASSSGSGEAFF. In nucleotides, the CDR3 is TGTGCCAGCAGCTCAGGAAGCGGGGAAGCTTTCTTT.

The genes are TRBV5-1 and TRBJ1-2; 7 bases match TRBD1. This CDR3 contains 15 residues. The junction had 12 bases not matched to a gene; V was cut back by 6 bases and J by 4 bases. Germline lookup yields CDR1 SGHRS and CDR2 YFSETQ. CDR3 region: CASTPNPGQLYGYTF. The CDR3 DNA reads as TGCGCCAGCACTCCTAATCCGGGACAGCTCTATGGCTACACCTTC.

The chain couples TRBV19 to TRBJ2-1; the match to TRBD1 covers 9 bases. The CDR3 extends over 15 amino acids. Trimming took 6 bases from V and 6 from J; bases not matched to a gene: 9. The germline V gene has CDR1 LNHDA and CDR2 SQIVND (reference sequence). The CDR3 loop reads CASRFDRGIRNEQFF. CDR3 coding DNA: TGTGCCAGTAGGTTTGACAGGGGGATCCGCAATGAGCAGTTCTTC.

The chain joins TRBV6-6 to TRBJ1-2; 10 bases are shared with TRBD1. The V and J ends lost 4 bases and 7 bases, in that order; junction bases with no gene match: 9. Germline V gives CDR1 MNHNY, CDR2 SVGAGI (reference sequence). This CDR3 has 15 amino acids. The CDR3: CASSLSSGDRGGYTF. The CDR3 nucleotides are TGTGCCAGCAGTTTATCCTCGGGGGACAGGGGTGGCTACACCTTC.

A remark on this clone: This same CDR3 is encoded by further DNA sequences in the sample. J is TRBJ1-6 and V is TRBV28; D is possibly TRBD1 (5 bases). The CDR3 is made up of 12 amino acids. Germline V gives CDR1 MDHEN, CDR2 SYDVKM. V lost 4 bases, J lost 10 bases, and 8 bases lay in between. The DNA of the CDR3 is TGTGCCAGCAGTTCGGGGGACTCACCCCTCCACTTT. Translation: CASSSGDSPLHF.

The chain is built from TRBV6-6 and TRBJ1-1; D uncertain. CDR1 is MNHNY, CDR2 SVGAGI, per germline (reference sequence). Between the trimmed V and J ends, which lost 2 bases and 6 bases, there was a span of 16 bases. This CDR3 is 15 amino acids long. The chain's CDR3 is CASSYPVSRPPEAFF. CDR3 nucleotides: TGTGCCAGCAGTTACCCCGTATCCCGACCGCCTGAAGCTTTCTTT.

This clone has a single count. The DNA for the CDR3 is TGTGCCATCAGTGAGGCGTCAGGGCCTAGCTACGAGCAGTACTTC. Amino acids: CAISEASGPSYEQYF. The chain employs TRBV10-3 and TRBJ2-7, with D maybe TRBD1 (5 bases). V was trimmed by 2 bases and J by 3 bases, leaving 14 bases between them. CDR3 size: 15 residues. Germline lookup yields CDR1 ENHRY and CDR2 SYGVKD.

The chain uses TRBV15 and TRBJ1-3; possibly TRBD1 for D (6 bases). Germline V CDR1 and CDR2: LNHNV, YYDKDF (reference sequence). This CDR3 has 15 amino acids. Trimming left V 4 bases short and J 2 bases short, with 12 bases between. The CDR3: CATSNGGLAGNTIYF. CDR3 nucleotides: TGTGCCACCAGCAACGGGGGCCTAGCTGGAAACACCATATATTTT.

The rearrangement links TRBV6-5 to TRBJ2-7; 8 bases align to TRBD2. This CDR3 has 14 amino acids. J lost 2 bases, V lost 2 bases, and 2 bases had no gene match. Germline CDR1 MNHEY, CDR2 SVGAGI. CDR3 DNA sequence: TGTGCCAGCAGTTACGGCGGGAGGCCCTACGAGCAGTACTTC. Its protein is CASSYGGRPYEQYF.

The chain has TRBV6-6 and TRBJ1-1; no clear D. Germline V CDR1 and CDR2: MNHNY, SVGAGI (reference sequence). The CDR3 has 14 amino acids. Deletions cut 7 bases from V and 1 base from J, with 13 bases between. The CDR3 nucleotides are TGTGCCAGCACCCAACCCGGGGAGAACACTGAAGCTTTCTTT. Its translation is CASTQPGENTEAFF.

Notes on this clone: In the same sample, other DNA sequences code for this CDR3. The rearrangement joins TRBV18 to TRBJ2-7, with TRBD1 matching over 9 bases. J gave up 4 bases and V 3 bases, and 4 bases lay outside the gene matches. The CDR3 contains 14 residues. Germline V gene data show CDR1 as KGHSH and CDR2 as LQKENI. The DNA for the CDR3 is TGTGCCAGCTCACCGGGACAGGGATTTTACGAGCAGTACTTC. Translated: CASSPGQGFYEQYF.

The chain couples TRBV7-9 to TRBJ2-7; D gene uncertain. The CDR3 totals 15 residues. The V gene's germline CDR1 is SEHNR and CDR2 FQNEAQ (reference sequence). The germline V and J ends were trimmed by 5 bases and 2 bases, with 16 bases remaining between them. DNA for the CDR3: TGTGCCAGCAGCCCGTTTGCCGGGTCCACCTACGAGCAGTACTTC. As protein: CASSPFAGSTYEQYF.

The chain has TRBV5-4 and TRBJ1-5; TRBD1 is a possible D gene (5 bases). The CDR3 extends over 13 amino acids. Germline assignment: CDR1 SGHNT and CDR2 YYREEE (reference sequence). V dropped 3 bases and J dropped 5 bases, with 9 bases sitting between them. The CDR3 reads CASSWGLDQPQHF. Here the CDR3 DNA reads TGTGCCAGCAGCTGGGGGTTAGATCAGCCCCAGCATTTT. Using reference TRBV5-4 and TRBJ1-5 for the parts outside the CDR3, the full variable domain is ETGVTQSPTHLIKTRGQQVTLRCSSQSGHNTVSWYQQALGQGPQFIFQYYREEENGRGNFPPRFSGLQFPNYSSELNVNALELDDSALYLCASSWGLDQPQHFGDGTRLSIL.

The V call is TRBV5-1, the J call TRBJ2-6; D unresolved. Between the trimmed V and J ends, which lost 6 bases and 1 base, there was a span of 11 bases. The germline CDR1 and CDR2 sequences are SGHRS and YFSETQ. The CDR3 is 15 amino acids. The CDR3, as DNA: TGCGCCAGCACTTTGACCAGTTCTGGGGCCAACGTCCTGACTTTC. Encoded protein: CASTLTSSGANVLTF.

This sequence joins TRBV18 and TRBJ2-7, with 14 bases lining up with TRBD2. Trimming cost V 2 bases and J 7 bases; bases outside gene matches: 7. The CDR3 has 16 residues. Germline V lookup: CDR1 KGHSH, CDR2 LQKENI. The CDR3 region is CASSPSGLAGAGEQYF. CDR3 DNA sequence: TGTGCCAGCTCACCATCGGGACTAGCGGGGGCGGGAGAGCAGTACTTC.

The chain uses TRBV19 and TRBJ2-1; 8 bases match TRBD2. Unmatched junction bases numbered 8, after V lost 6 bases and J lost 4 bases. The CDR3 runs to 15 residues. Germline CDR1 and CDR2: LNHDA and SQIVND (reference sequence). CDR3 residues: CASRPEEREYNEQFF. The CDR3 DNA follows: TGTGCCAGTAGACCTGAAGAGCGGGAGTACAATGAGCAGTTCTTC.

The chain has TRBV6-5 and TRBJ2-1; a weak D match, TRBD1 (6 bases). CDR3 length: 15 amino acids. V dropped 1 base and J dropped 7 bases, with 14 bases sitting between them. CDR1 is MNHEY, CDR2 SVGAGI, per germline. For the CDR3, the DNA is TGTGCCAGCAGTTACTTGGTCAGGGGAAAAAATGAGCAGTTCTTC. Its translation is CASSYLVRGKNEQFF.

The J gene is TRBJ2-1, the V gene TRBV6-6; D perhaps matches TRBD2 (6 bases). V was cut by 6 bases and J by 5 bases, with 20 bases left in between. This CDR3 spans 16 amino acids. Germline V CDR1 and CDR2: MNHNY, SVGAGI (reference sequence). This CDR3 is CASSLRAGGINNEQFF. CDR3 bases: TGTGCCAGCAGCCTCCGGGCTGGCGGGATTAACAATGAGCAGTTCTTC.

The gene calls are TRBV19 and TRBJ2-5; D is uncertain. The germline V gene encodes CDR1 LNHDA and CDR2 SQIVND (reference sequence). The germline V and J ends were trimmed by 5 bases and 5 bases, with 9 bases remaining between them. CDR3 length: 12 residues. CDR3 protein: CASSPNGETQYF. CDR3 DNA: TGTGCCAGTAGTCCCAACGGGGAGACCCAGTACTTC.